This T cell receptor beta chain was retrieved from a study of T-cell reconstitution after alpha-beta-depleted transplantation in children (dated by TCRdb to the mid-2010s). For the wider study: Using TCR repertoire profiling, the study followed T-cell immune reconstitution in a quantitative way in children after TCRalphabeta/CD19-depleted allogeneic hematopoietic cell transplantation.

A note on this clonotype: Its antigen remains unidentified. Qualities for individual bases were not recorded, and no much larger clone is one base off.

The library was produced with PCR. Data came from an Illumina HiSeq 2500. TCR libraries were prepared with molecular barcoding, using unique molecular identifiers to normalize TCRbeta repertoire quantification. The public sequencing data were trimmed at Q25 with fastp and processed into clonotypes with MiXCR by TCRdb, which kept only in-frame beta chains. All rows with the same CDR3 protein become a single entry with the most common DNA and genes. The sample table lists roughly 200,000 distinct CDR3 sequences, more than 14% of them with a count of one. Roughly an eighth of the sample comes from the top ten. Reading the germline V gene (reference sequence) gives CDR1 PRHDT and CDR2 FYEKMQ. There are 17 amino acids in the CDR3, from cysteine to phenylalanine inclusive. The read is trimmed to its CDR3 DNA, 51 bases read in frame from base 1. V is reduced by 0 bases and J by 3 bases, leaving a spacing of 16 bases between them.

The sequencing here drew on PBMCs from the stem cell graft donor, taken from the stem cell graft. The chain is made from TRBV13 and TRBJ2-3; a weak D assignment points to TRBD2 (5 bases agree). The sequence came from a human donor who donated a stem cell graft to a child with acute lymphoblastic leukemia. The CDR3 sequence is CASSLGLDGNRTDTQYF. The sequence in DNA is TGTGCCAGCAGCTTAGGCCTCGACGGGAATCGGACAGATACGCAGTATTTT.